This record concerns one TCR beta chain sequence. Its cognate antigen is unknown. Some clones are missing from TCRdb's copy, which holds only in-frame ones; the method was immunoSEQ multiplex PCR. The sample lists 55,000 to 70,000 clones, 83% seen once, with 3% to 4% in the top ten. Germline CDR1 is SNHLY and CDR2 is FYNNEI. The V end lost 1 base, the J end lost 6 bases, and 16 bases lay between the germline ends. CDR3 length: 17 residues. The sample belongs to a study of OX40 agonist ivuxolimab in advanced cancers. About the study: Patients received the agonistic anti-OX40 (CD134) antibody ivuxolimab. The study gave patients intravenous ivuxolimab at 0.01 to 10 mg/kg every 2 weeks. Mean age approximately 66 years, range roughly 20 to 85; roughly 80% male. Findings and caveats of the study: Low clonal expansion, among the lowest seen, marked partial responders at 0.1-3.0 mg/kg.

The chain is built from TRBV2 and TRBJ1-6, with D possibly matching TRBD1 (5 bases). The sequence was collected from an adult with an advanced solid tumor such as melanoma, head and neck, liver or kidney cancer. The starting material was CD4+ or CD8+ T cells sorted from blood, obtained in a trial of the OX40 agonist ivuxolimab. As DNA, the CDR3 is TGTGCCAGCAGTGAAGATGGCCCAGGGCAATTTAATTCACCCCTCCACTTT. Translating it yields CASSEDGPGQFNSPLHF.